Below are 16 T cell receptor beta chains sequenced from a single sample in a study of blood T cell repertoires in COVID-19. Assay: immunoSEQ multiplex PCR; the TCRdb copy retains only in-frame clones and omits some. The table has 150,000 to 200,000 clones, around 84% seen once. Sequenced: peripheral blood. The receptor source for this set is a woman aged 70-85 years with COVID-19, enrolled during active disease.

The V call is TRBV10-2, the J call TRBJ2-1; D might be TRBD2 (5 bases). V lost 6 bases to trimming and J lost 5 bases, with 17 bases between them. From germline, CDR1 is WSHSY and CDR2 SAAADI. The CDR3 covers 15 residues. The DNA for the CDR3 is TGCGCCAGCAGAGAGGGAGCAATCAACGACAATGAGCAGTTCTTC. As protein: CASREGAINDNEQFF.

The chain links TRBV5-5 to TRBJ2-7, with TRBD2 as a possible D gene (5 bases). Germline CDR1 is SGHKS and CDR2 is YYEKEE (reference sequence). The CDR3 is 17 amino acids. The V end was cut by 1 base, the J end by 1 base, with 18 bases between. The CDR3 nucleotides are TGTGCCAGCAGCTTGCCGGCCCGCGGCGGGTCTTCCTACGAGCAGTACTTC. This gives the protein CASSLPARGGSSYEQYF.

The V call is TRBV2, the J call TRBJ1-3; 8 bases are shared with TRBD1. The germline gives CDR1 SNHLY, CDR2 FYNNEI. The length of the CDR3 is 14 residues. Unmatched junction bases numbered 5, after V lost 6 bases and J lost 4 bases. The CDR3: CASSRQGRGNTIYF. The CDR3 DNA follows: TGTGCCAGCAGCCGACAGGGGAGAGGAAACACCATATATTTT.

The chain links TRBV6-5 to TRBJ2-7; TRBD2 might be the D (6 bases). CDR3 length: 15 residues. Trimming stripped 7 bases from V and 7 bases from J, with 23 bases between. CDR1 MNHEY and CDR2 SVGAGI come from the germline V gene. CDR3 DNA: TGTGCCAGCACCACCAAGTTGGGACTGGCGTGGGAGCAGTACGTC. It translates to CASTTKLGLAWEQYV.

The rearrangement uses TRBV6-1 and TRBJ1-5; unclear D gene. V lost 2 bases, J lost 4 bases, and 15 bases lay in between. The CDR3 has 16 amino acids. Germline CDR1 reads MNHNS; CDR2 reads SASEGT. This CDR3 reads CASSERGGFRNQPQHF. The CDR3 DNA reads TGTGCCAGCAGTGAAAGAGGAGGGTTTAGAAATCAGCCCCAGCATTTT.

J is TRBJ2-1 and V is TRBV5-1; D possibly corresponds to TRBD1 (6 bases). Germline assignment: CDR1 SGHRS and CDR2 YFSETQ. Trimming removed 2 bases at V and 6 bases at J, with 9 bases between. The CDR3 spans 13 residues. The CDR3 DNA reads TGCGCCAGCAGCTTCCGGGACACCAATGAGCAGTTCTTC. It encodes CASSFRDTNEQFF.

The chain has TRBV7-8 and TRBJ1-1, with D uncertain. The V and J ends lost 5 bases and 2 bases respectively, with 12 bases between them. The germline V gene encodes CDR1 SGHVS and CDR2 FQNEAQ. The CDR3 has 14 amino acids. The CDR3, as DNA: TGTGCCAGCAGCCTCGCGGTGGGTAACACTGAAGCTTTCTTT. It specifies CASSLAVGNTEAFF.

The rearrangement joins TRBV3-1 (or the pseudogene TRBV3-2) to TRBJ2-7; no definite D call. CDR3 length: 13 residues. Germline V gene sequence: CDR1 LGHDT, CDR2 YNNKEL (reference sequence). The germline V and J ends were trimmed by 0 bases and 6 bases, with 9 bases remaining between them. The chain's CDR3 is CASSQDPGREQYV. CDR3 DNA: TGTGCCAGCAGCCAAGACCCGGGTCGCGAGCAGTACGTC.

This clone was seen only a few times. The gene calls are TRBV6-2 or TRBV6-3 and TRBJ1-6; 7 bases line up with TRBD1. The germline V gene has CDR1 MNHEY and CDR2 SVGEGT. V was clipped by 6 bases and J by 13 bases; unmatched bases: 18. There are 16 residues in the CDR3. CDR3 protein: CASSPKPTGRTSPLHF. The CDR3 nucleotides read TGTGCCAGCAGCCCTAAACCGACAGGGCGTACTTCCCCCCTCCACTTT.

A few counts support this clone. This chain joins TRBV14 and TRBJ1-1, with D tentatively TRBD1 (5 bases). Germline-derived CDR1 and CDR2 are SGHDN and FVKESK. Trimming removed 5 bases at V and 2 bases at J, with 9 bases between. The CDR3 runs to 13 residues. The CDR3, as DNA: TGTGCCAGCAGCTCAGGGTTAAACACTGAAGCTTTCTTT. Protein sequence: CASSSGLNTEAFF.

The chain links TRBV2 to TRBJ2-2, with TRBD1 as a possible D gene (6 bases). This CDR3 spans 14 amino acids. V lost 8 bases and J lost 1, with 11 bases in between. Germline V gene sequence: CDR1 SNHLY, CDR2 FYNNEI. In nucleotides, the CDR3 is TGTGCCAGCGGGGGCAGGTTGAACACCGGGGAGCTGTTTTTT. As protein: CASGGRLNTGELFF.

This sequence joins TRBV6-1 and TRBJ1-3, with unresolved D. Deletions cut 1 base from V and 4 bases from J, with 5 bases between. The CDR3 has 13 amino acids. Germline V gene sequence: CDR1 MNHNS, CDR2 SASEGT. The CDR3 DNA sequence: TGTGCCAGCAGTGAAGAGCGGGGAAACACCATATATTTT. It is translated as CASSEERGNTIYF.

The chain links TRBV5-6 to TRBJ1-5, with D uncertain. CDR1 and CDR2 from the germline V gene are SGHDT and YYEEEE. This CDR3 spans 14 amino acids. Trimming cost V 4 bases and J 1 base, with 9 bases left between them. The CDR3 reads CASSVLGSNQPQHF. The CDR3, as DNA: TGTGCCAGCAGCGTACTAGGGAGCAATCAGCCCCAGCATTTT.

The rearrangement links TRBV28 to TRBJ2-2; TRBD2 matches at 9 bases. Losses at the gene ends were 2 bases for V and 4 bases for J; bases not matched to a gene: 5. This CDR3 comprises 16 residues. Germline values: CDR1 MDHEN, CDR2 SYDVKM. In DNA, the CDR3 is TGTGCCAGCAGTTTAACCGCGGGGGGGCCCACCGGGGAGCTGTTTTTT. Translation gives CASSLTAGGPTGELFF.

The chain joins TRBV2 to TRBJ2-1, with 7 bases matching TRBD2. Germline CDR1 reads SNHLY; CDR2 reads FYNNEI. The CDR3 consists of 14 residues. V was pared by 8 bases and J by 1 base, with 5 bases of the junction left unmatched. CDR3 nucleotide sequence: TGTGCCAGCGGCCGGGACTATTCCTACAATGAGCAGTTCTTC. This codes for CASGRDYSYNEQFF.

The chain couples TRBV4-1 to TRBJ1-4, with 7 bases fitting TRBD1. V shed 2 bases and J 7 bases; nucleotides not matched to a gene: 7. The CDR3 has 15 amino acids. In germline, CDR1 is MGHRA, CDR2 YSYEKL. CDR3 DNA sequence: TGCGCCAGCAGCCAACCGGACAGGCGGGTTGAAAAACTGTTTTTT. This gives the protein CASSQPDRRVEKLFF.